The next 22 T cell receptor beta chains were all read from a single sample in a study of cytomegalovirus exposure and HLA in healthy donors. The PCR made use of 60 Vbeta and 13 Jbeta primers. Sequencing used immunoSEQ multiplex PCR; TCRdb keeps in-frame clones, though not all of them. The sample totals 150,000 or so clones. The sample taken for sequencing was PBMCs. The source of these receptors is a woman aged 50 to 60 in good health and CMV-seronegative.

V usage is TRBV28 and J usage is TRBJ1-6, with D perhaps TRBD1 (6 bases). Germline V gives CDR1 MDHEN, CDR2 SYDVKM. This CDR3 is built from 14 residues. V lost 10 bases and J 8 bases, leaving 18 bases between the germline ends. CDR3 loop: CATKGGGFDSPLHF. As DNA, the CDR3 is TGTGCCACCAAGGGAGGGGGATTTGATTCACCCCTCCACTTT.

The genes are TRBV28 and TRBJ2-1; possible D gene TRBD2, 5 bases. Trimming took 2 bases from V and 10 from J, leaving 21 bases between them. The CDR3 sequence is 16 residues long. Germline CDR1 MDHEN, CDR2 SYDVKM. The CDR3 region is CASSLSGLRPGREQFF. The CDR3 bases are TGTGCCAGCAGTTTAAGCGGACTCCGTCCAGGTAGGGAGCAGTTCTTC.

This chain connects TRBV5-6 to TRBJ1-2; D ambiguous. Germline CDR1 and CDR2: SGHDT and YYEEEE. CDR3 size: 14 residues. V lost 4 bases and J lost 3, with 13 bases in between. Written as DNA, the CDR3 is TGTGCCAGCAGCCTGGGGAGGATTCACTATGGCTACACCTTC. Translated, it gives CASSLGRIHYGYTF. The full variable domain, with the rest looked up from reference TRBV5-6 and TRBJ1-2, is DAGVTQSPTHLIKTRGQQVTLRCSPKSGHDTVSWYQQALGQGPQFIFQYYEEEERQRGNFPDRFSGHQFPNYSSELNVNALLLGDSALYLCASSLGRIHYGYTFGSGTRLTVV.

The V and J genes are TRBV4-1 and TRBJ2-7; no clear D gene. The CDR3 spans 14 residues. Germline V lookup: CDR1 MGHRA, CDR2 YSYEKL. The germline V and J ends were trimmed by 3 bases and 1 base, with 10 bases remaining between them. Here the CDR3 DNA reads TGCGCCAGCAGCCAGAGATCTCCTTCCTACGAGCAGTACTTC. Its protein product is CASSQRSPSYEQYF.

The V gene is TRBV6-1, the J gene TRBJ2-7; D may be TRBD1 (6 bases). This CDR3 is 15 amino acids long. The V gene's germline CDR1 is MNHNS and CDR2 SASEGT. V lost 7 bases and J lost 2, with 18 bases in between. The CDR3 bases are TGTGCCAGCACTTCCAGGCAGGGGACGACCTACGAGCAGTACTTC. This translates into CASTSRQGTTYEQYF.

The chain recombines TRBV29-1 with TRBJ1-2, with TRBD1 matching 7 bases. Germline V gene data show CDR1 as SQVTM and CDR2 as ANQGSEA. V was pared by 6 bases and J by 4 bases, with 8 bases of the junction left unmatched. This CDR3 has 13 amino acids. The CDR3: CSVGADRVYGYTF. CDR3 nucleotides: TGCAGCGTGGGGGCTGACAGGGTCTATGGCTACACCTTC.

The chain's CDR3 is CASSAPERGTDTQYF. In DNA, the CDR3 is TGTGCCAGCAGTGCACCGGAGAGGGGCACAGATACGCAGTATTTT. This sequence joins TRBV6-5 and TRBJ2-3; tentatively, D is TRBD2 (5 bases). The CDR3 extends over 15 amino acids. Germline V CDR1 and CDR2: MNHEY, SVGAGI. Trimming removed 5 bases from V and 1 base from J, with 13 bases in between.

This chain uses TRBV28 with TRBJ2-1; possibly TRBD1 for D (6 bases). CDR3 length: 15 residues. The V and J ends lost 4 bases and 5 bases respectively, with 15 bases between them. Germline V CDR1 and CDR2: MDHEN, SYDVKM. CDR3 sequence (DNA): TGTGCCAGCAGTTCCGGACAGAGTTCTAACAATGAGCAGTTCTTC. This codes for CASSSGQSSNNEQFF. The whole variable domain, filled in from reference TRBV28 and TRBJ2-1, reads DVKVTQSSRYLVKRTGEKVFLECVQDMDHENMFWYRQDPGLGLRLIYFSYDVKMKEKGDIPEGYSVSREKKERFSLILESASTNQTSMYLCASSSGQSSNNEQFFGPGTRLTVL.

The chain couples TRBV9 to TRBJ2-7; D unresolved. The CDR3 sequence is 13 residues long. Germline lookup yields CDR1 SGDLS and CDR2 YYNGEE. With 4 bases removed from V and 3 bases from J, the gap between germline ends came to 11 bases. The DNA of the CDR3 is TGTGCCAGCAGCCCGGGTGGAAGCTACGAGCAGTACTTC. It yields the protein CASSPGGSYEQYF.

The chain couples TRBV15 to TRBJ2-7; possibly TRBD1 for D (8 bases). Germline assignment: CDR1 LNHNV and CDR2 YYDKDF (reference sequence). Trimming took 10 bases from V and 0 from J, leaving 13 bases between them. This CDR3 has 13 amino acids. CDR3 sequence: CAIQGGISYEQYF. The CDR3 bases are TGTGCCATACAGGGGGGGATCTCCTACGAGCAGTACTTC.

The chain is built from TRBV19 and TRBJ1-1; D ambiguous. Germline V lookup: CDR1 LNHDA, CDR2 SQIVND (reference sequence). The length of the CDR3 is 13 residues. The V end lost 4 bases, the J end lost 10 bases, and 16 bases lay between the germline ends. CDR3 residues: CASSNEGFSSAFF. CDR3 bases: TGTGCCAGTAGTAACGAGGGATTTAGTTCAGCTTTCTTT.

The genes are TRBV27 and TRBJ2-6; unclear D gene. This CDR3 region has 15 residues. With 5 bases removed from V and 4 bases from J, the gap between germline ends came to 12 bases. The V gene's germline CDR1 is MNHEY and CDR2 SMNVEV (reference sequence). The CDR3 here is CASSQDPLGANVLTF. The CDR3 DNA reads as TGTGCCAGCAGTCAGGATCCTCTCGGGGCCAACGTCCTGACTTTC.

V usage is TRBV6-5 and J usage is TRBJ2-2, with D perhaps matching TRBD2 (5 bases). The V gene's germline CDR1 is MNHEY and CDR2 SVGAGI. V gave up 2 bases and J gave up 7 bases, with 11 bases separating them. The CDR3 runs 14 residues. As DNA, the CDR3 is TGTGCCAGCAGTTACGGGAGATTGAGCGGGGAGCTGTTTTTT. This codes for CASSYGRLSGELFF.

V and J are TRBV4-2 and TRBJ1-1; 8 bases fit TRBD1. This CDR3 contains 17 residues. The J segment lost 6 bases and the V segment lost 0 bases, leaving 12 bases of the junction unmatched. Germline V gene sequence: CDR1 LGHNA, CDR2 YNFKEQ. The CDR3: CASSQDTRTGWYPEAFF. Written as DNA, the CDR3 is TGTGCCAGCAGCCAAGATACGAGGACAGGGTGGTACCCTGAAGCTTTCTTT.

This chain links TRBV5-4 with TRBJ2-7, with 7 bases lining up with TRBD2. The CDR3 loop spans 15 amino acids. Per the germline V gene, CDR1 is SGHNT and CDR2 is YYREEE (reference sequence). V shed 4 bases and J 0 bases; nucleotides not matched to a gene: 7. Written as DNA, the CDR3 is TGTGCCAGCAGCACGGGGGGAGGGAGCTCCTACGAGCAGTACTTC. Translating gives CASSTGGGSSYEQYF.

The chain uses TRBV18 and TRBJ1-1; no definite D call. CDR3 size: 13 residues. Germline V gene lookup returns CDR1 KGHSH and CDR2 LQKENI. Trimming removed 6 bases at V and 1 base at J, with 9 bases between. The chain's CDR3 is CASSLRGNTEAFF. The CDR3 nucleotides read TGTGCCAGCTCCTTACGGGGGAACACTGAAGCTTTCTTT.

The V call is TRBV9, the J call TRBJ2-3; D is possibly TRBD1 (5 bases). This CDR3 has 12 residues. Trimming left V 4 bases short and J 4 bases short, with 7 bases between. Germline V gives CDR1 SGDLS, CDR2 YYNGEE. CDR3: CASSPGPDTQYF. The CDR3 DNA reads as TGTGCCAGCAGCCCAGGGCCAGATACGCAGTATTTT.

The CDR3: CASTQLAGRRYNEQFF. In DNA, the CDR3 is TGTGCCAGCACCCAATTAGCGGGGCGACGATACAATGAGCAGTTCTTC. This rearrangement joins TRBV11-2 to TRBJ2-1; 8 positions agree with TRBD2. The V gene end was trimmed by 7 bases and the J gene end by 4 bases; junction bases not matched to a gene: 12. CDR1 and CDR2 from the germline V gene are SGHAT and FQNNGV. The CDR3 extends over 16 amino acids.

This rearrangement joins TRBV30 to TRBJ2-4; possibly TRBD2 for D (5 bases). Trimming removed 0 bases from V and 2 bases from J, with 14 bases in between. Germline-derived CDR1 and CDR2 are GTSNPN and SVGIG (reference sequence). The CDR3 covers 16 residues. The CDR3: CAWSVLSGFTKNIQYF. The CDR3 coding sequence is TGTGCCTGGAGTGTACTGTCGGGGTTTACCAAAAACATTCAGTACTTC.

This chain links TRBV7-8 with TRBJ2-2, with 7 bases lining up with TRBD2. This CDR3 is 18 amino acids long. V dropped 1 base and J dropped 4; count of bases not matched to a gene: 12. The V gene's germline CDR1 is SGHVS and CDR2 FQNEAQ. The CDR3 sequence is CASSLVGTIHYSTGELFF. CDR3 sequence (DNA): TGTGCCAGCAGCTTAGTCGGGACTATCCATTATTCCACCGGGGAGCTGTTTTTT.

The gene calls are TRBV5-1 and TRBJ2-2; D may be TRBD2 (5 bases). V lost 3 bases, J lost 2 bases, and 11 bases lay in between. This CDR3 spans 15 amino acids. Germline assignment: CDR1 SGHRS and CDR2 YFSETQ. The DNA of the CDR3 is TGCGCCAGCAGCTCCCTCACTAGTAACACCGGGGAGCTGTTTTTT. Its protein is CASSSLTSNTGELFF.

The chain couples TRBV25-1 to TRBJ2-1; perhaps TRBD1 as D (6 bases). The ends were cut back, 7 bases at V and 4 bases at J, with 11 bases in the middle. The CDR3 extends over 13 amino acids. Looked up from germline, CDR1 is MGHDK and CDR2 is SYGVNS. This chain's CDR3 is CASTWTAYNEQFF. The CDR3 bases are TGTGCCAGCACTTGGACAGCTTACAATGAGCAGTTCTTC.